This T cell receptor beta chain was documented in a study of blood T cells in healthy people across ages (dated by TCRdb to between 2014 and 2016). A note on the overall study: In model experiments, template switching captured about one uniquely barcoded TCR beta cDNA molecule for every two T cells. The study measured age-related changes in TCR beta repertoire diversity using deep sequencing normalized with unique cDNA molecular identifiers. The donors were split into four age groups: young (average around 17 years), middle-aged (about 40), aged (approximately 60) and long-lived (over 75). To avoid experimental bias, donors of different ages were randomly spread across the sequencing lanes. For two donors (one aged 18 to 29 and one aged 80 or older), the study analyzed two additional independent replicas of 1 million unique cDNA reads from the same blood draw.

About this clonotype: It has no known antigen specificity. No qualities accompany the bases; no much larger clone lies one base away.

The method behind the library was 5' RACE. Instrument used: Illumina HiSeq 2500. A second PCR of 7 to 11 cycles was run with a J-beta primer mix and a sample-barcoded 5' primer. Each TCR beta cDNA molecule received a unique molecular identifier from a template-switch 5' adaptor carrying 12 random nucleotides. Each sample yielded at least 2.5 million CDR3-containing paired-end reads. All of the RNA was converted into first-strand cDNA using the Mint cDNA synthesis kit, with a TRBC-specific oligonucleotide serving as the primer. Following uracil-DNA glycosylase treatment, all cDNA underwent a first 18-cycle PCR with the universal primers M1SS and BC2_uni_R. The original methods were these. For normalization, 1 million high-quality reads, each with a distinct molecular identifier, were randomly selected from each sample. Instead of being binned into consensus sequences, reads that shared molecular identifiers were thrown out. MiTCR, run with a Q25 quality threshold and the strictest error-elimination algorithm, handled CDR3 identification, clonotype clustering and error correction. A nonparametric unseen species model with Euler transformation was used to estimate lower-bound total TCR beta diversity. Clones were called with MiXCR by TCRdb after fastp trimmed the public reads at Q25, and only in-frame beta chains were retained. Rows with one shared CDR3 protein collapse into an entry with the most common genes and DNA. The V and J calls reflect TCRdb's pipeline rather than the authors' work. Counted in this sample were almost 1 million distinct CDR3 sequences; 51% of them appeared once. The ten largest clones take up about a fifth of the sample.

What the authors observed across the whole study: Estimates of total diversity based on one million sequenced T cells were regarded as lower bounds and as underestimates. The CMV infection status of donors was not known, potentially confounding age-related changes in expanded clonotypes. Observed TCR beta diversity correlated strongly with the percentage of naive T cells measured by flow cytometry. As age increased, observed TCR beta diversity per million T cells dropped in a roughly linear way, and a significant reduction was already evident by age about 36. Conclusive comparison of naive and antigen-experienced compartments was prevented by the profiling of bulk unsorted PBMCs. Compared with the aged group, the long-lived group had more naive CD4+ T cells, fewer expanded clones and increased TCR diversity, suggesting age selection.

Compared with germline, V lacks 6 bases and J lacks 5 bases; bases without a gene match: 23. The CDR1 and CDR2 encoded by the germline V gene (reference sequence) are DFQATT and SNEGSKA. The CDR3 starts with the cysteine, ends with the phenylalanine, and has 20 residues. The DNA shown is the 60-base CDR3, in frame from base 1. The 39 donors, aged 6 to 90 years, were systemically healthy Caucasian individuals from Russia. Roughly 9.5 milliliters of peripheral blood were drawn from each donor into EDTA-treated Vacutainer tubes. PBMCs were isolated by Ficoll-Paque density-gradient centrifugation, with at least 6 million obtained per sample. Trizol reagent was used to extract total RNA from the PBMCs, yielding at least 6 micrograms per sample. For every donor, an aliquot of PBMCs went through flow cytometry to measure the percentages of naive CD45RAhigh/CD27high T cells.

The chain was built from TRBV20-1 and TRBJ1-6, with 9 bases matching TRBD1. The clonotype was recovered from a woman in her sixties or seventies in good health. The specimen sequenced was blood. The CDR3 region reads CSAPSLEKGQGIRDNSPLHF. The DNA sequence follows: TGCAGTGCCCCGAGCCTCGAGAAGGGACAGGGAATTCGGGATAATTCACCCCTCCACTTT.